This TCR beta chain comes out of a study of response to subunit inactivated influenza vaccine. General study findings and limits: The study's authors posited that every seasonal influenza vaccination enlists few new T cells.

The CDR3 is 15 amino acids. The germline CDR1 and CDR2 sequences are SGHAT and FQNNGV. Trimming left V 0 bases short and J 3 bases short, with 12 bases between. As concerns this clonotype: Its antigen is undetermined.

TCRdb re-analysed the RT-PCR reads in MiXCR, keeping a single row per CDR3 protein. The sample carries more than 550,000 distinct CDR3 sequences, about 11% recorded once. J is TRBJ2-7 and V is TRBV11-2; D remains ambiguous. This sample comprised PBMCs from blood, obtained on the day of vaccination. This TCR derives from a man in his fifties or sixties who received an inactivated influenza vaccine. This CDR3 is CASSLDRARNYEQYF. The CDR3 DNA reads as TGTGCCAGCAGCTTAGACCGGGCAAGAAACTACGAGCAGTACTTC.